The source of this T cell receptor (beta chain) is a study of Ad26.COV2.S vaccination and SARS-CoV-2 variants. About the research overall: The donor participated in the COV1001 trial, in its Ad26.COV2.S arm.

This clone was counted only a few times. What it binds is unknown. The CDR3 runs to 13 residues. Trimming cost V 1 base and J 11 bases, with 9 bases left between them. Germline V gene sequence: CDR1 SEHNR, CDR2 FQNEAQ (reference sequence). Some clones are missing from TCRdb's copy, which holds only in-frame ones; the method was immunoSEQ multiplex PCR. Of over 450,000 clones listed, 80% to 90% were seen once; the top ten hold 1.7%. Indicated treatment: some 19 received Ad26.COV2.S at low or high dose, single or two shots; 5 received placebo; per-sample allocation not given. Samples came from day 63 after the first vaccine or placebo injection. Study-level results: It was found that vaccine and placebo recipients had similar non-spike TCR breadth. It was vaccine recipients, not placebo recipients, who had the higher spike-specific TCR breadth.

The gene calls are TRBV7-9 and TRBJ1-6; D is ambiguous. The sample was peripheral blood, taken in a trial of Ad26.COV2.S vaccine versus placebo. This TCR came from a person aged 18-60 years who received the Ad26.COV2.S COVID-19 vaccine or a placebo. The CDR3 DNA reads as TGTGCCAGCAGCTTAGTGCCGGGAGCACCCCTCCACTTT. Translation: CASSLVPGAPLHF.